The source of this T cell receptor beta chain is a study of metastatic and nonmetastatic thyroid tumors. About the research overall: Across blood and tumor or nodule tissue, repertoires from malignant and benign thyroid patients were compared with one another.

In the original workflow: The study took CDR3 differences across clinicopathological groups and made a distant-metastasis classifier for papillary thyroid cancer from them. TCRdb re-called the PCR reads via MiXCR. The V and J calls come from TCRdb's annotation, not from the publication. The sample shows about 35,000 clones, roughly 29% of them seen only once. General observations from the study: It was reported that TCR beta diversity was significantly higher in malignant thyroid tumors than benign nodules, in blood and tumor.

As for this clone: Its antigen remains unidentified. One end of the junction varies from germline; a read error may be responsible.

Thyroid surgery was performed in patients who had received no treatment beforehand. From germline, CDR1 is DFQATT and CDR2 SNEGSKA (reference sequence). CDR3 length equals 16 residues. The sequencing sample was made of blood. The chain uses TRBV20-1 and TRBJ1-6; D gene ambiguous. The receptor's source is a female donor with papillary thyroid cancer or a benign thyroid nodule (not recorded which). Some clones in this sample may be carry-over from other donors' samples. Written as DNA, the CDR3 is TGCAGTGCTCGAGACGGCAGGAGGTCCTATAATTCACCCCTCCACTTT. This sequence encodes CSARDGRRSYNSPLHF.